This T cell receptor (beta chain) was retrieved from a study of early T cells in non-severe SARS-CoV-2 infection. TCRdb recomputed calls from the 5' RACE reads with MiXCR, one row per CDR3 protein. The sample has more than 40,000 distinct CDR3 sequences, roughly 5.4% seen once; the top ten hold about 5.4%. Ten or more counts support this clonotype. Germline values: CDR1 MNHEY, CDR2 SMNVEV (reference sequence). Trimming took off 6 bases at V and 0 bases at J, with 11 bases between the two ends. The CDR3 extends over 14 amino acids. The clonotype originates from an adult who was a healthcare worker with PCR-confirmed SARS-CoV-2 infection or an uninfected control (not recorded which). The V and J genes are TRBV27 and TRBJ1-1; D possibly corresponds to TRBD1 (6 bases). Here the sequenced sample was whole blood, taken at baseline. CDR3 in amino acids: CASREQGVNTEAFF. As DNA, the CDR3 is TGTGCCAGCAGGGAACAGGGAGTGAACACTGAAGCTTTCTTT.